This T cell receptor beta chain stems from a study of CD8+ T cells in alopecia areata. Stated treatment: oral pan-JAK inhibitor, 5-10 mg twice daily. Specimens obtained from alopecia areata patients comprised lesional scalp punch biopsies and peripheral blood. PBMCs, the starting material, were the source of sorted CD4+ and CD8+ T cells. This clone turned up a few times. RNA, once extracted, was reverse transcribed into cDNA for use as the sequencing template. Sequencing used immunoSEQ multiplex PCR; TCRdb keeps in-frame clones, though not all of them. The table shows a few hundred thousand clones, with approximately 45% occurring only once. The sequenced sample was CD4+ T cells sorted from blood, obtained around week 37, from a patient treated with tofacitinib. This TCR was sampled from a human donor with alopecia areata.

CDR3 DNA: TGCAGCGCCGGGGCCCTAGCGGCAAACACAGATACGCAGTATTTT. This encodes CSAGALAANTDTQYF. The chain links TRBV29-1 to TRBJ2-3; 7 bases agree with TRBD2. V lost 7 bases to trimming and J lost 2 bases; unmatched junction nucleotides: 12. Germline assignment: CDR1 SQVTM and CDR2 ANQGSEA. The length of the CDR3 is 15 residues.